This TCR beta chain was captured in a study of cytomegalovirus exposure and HLA in healthy donors. Study-wide points: Analyzed later, association rates of TCRs varied across HLA loci, with DRB1 most and HLA-C fewest. Earlier analysis found most TCR beta V segments productive about 87% or about 30% of the time.

The PCR had 60 Vbeta and 13 Jbeta primers. Libraries were prepared by immunoSEQ multiplex PCR; TCRdb keeps only in-frame clonotypes and omits some of them. The sample lists 110,000 or so clones, 8.5% to 9% occurring once. Points on this clone: The antigen remains unidentified. A junction end diverges from the germline sequence, so it may reflect a read error.

There are 12 residues in the CDR3. Germline V gene data show CDR1 as SGHRS and CDR2 as YFSETQ. The sequenced sample consisted of PBMCs. The V and J genes are TRBV5-1 and TRBJ2-7, with D perhaps TRBD2 (5 bases). The source is a woman in her forties in good health and CMV-seropositive. The CDR3 nucleotides are TGCGCCAGCAGCTTTACAGACGGGGAGCAGGACTTC. This codes for CASSFTDGEQDF.